The present entry profiles one TCR beta chain with its context. Its antigen is undetermined. The table came from immunoSEQ multiplex PCR; TCRdb's copy has only in-frame clones and leaves some out. Of about 190,000 clones listed, just over 90% are singletons. Germline assignment: CDR1 LNHDA and CDR2 SQIVND (reference sequence). This CDR3 contains 14 residues. This sample stems from a study of T cell responses to AZD1222 COVID-19 vaccine. Overall study: Pooled in the analysis were second doses at about 4 or about 12 weeks. Study findings and constraints: Clonal diversity was possibly underestimated, and the donors were mostly white British, with more females. In all cases, repertoires were sampled only after the peak T cell response.

The specimen was peripheral blood, collected on day 0 of AZD1222 vaccination. The receptor comes from an adult in good health. V and J are TRBV19 and TRBJ1-2; D is undetermined. Here the CDR3 reads CATTPGQPIYGYTF. CDR3 nucleotides: TGTGCTACAACCCCGGGCCAGCCTATCTATGGCTACACCTTC.